This note documents a single T cell receptor (beta chain) sequence. The antigen remains unidentified. The method was immunoSEQ multiplex PCR; TCRdb's version includes in-frame clones alone and lacks a portion of them. The sample lists around 30,000 clones, around 70% seen once, with around 12% in the top ten. The data originate from a study of vaccination effects on CD4 cells after COVID-19. Study summary: Post-vaccine samples followed the second dose by a median of 72 days. Findings and caveats of the study: Marked clonal contraction was seen late after vaccination (in both infection- and vaccine-induced clones).

This CDR3 has 11 amino acids. V lost 5 bases to trimming and J lost 7 bases, with 8 bases between them. CDR1 SGHTA and CDR2 FQGNSA come from the germline V gene. ViraFEST assay sequencing came after antigen-specific CD4+ T cells were expanded with viral peptide pools. CD4+ T cells were isolated after 10 days of culture. Each person got two doses of an mRNA SARS-CoV-2 vaccine, BNT162b2 or mRNA-1273. The chain is built from TRBV7-2 and TRBJ1-2, with D unclear. The sequenced sample was CD4+ T cells from PBMCs cultured with HCoV-229E spike peptides, obtained after COVID-19 vaccination. This receptor was identified in a human donor who received a COVID-19 vaccine. CDR3 nucleotide sequence: TGTGCCAGCAGCCCCCTGTTTGGCTACACCTTC. This encodes CASSPLFGYTF.